Reported below is one TCR beta chain. This clonotype occurred many times. Its cognate antigen has yet to be identified. No much larger clone exists at a distance of one base, and base qualities are not known. Stable Graves' hyperthyroidism was defined as no progression to ophthalmopathy during 18 months of follow-up. Hyperthyroidism patients were newly diagnosed, had a disease duration of under 2 months, and were aged 18 to 65 years. Patients with uncontrolled infections, other autoimmune diseases, pregnancy or lactation were excluded. Clinical symptoms, serum thyroxine and TRAb, thyroid ultrasound, and orbital computed tomography formed the basis for the diagnoses. PBMCs were separated from about 10 ml of fresh peripheral blood using Ficoll-Paque density gradient centrifugation. Total RNA was extracted with Trizol reagent, and quality was checked on an Agilent 2100 Bioanalyzer. The data derive from a study of T cells in Graves' hyperthyroidism and ophthalmopathy (dated by TCRdb to about 2019). Study-level background: Peripheral blood samples were taken at initial diagnosis, before any treatment was given. A discovery cohort of about a hundred patients, 43 with Graves' ophthalmopathy and under 60 with stable Graves' hyperthyroidism, was used to find distinguishing TCR V-J signatures. Whether ophthalmopathy could be predicted prospectively was tested in an independent validation cohort made up of under 20 hyperthyroidism patients plus 17 patients who later progressed to ophthalmopathy. For training and testing, the roughly 93 patients in the discovery cohort were randomly divided in a 7:3 ratio. In addition, the study compared T-cell repertoires in thyroid tissue and in blood from several Graves' hyperthyroidism patients. Once sampling was done, hyperthyroidism patients were given methimazole at a starting dose of 30 mg daily, whereas ophthalmopathy patients were given high-dose intravenous methylprednisolone. According to the paper, TCR Vbeta CDR3 sequencing was carried out on 135 peripheral blood samples, which came from more than 40 ophthalmopathy, around 75 hyperthyroidism and about 17 progressor patients.

Beyond this particular receptor, the publication reports: Most expanded thyroid clonotypes (frequency above 0.001) were also detected in blood, a finding suggesting that blood repertoires may reflect thyroid immune responses. Sample size was not statistically predetermined, and investigators were not blinded to group allocation. A 13 V-J signature model separated ophthalmopathy from stable hyperthyroidism, with just over 85% sensitivity and 81.08% specificity in cross-validation and 80%/75% in testing. During validation, the model predicted progression to ophthalmopathy a median of about 6.5 months ahead of onset, with around 71% sensitivity and almost 75% specificity.

The TCR beta CDR3 regions were amplified from RNA transcripts. A first-round RT-PCR of the TCR CDR3 used the HTBI primer set with the Qiagen OneStep RT-PCR kit. Libraries were constructed in a second round of multiplex PCR, after which size selection and purification were performed. Paired-end sequencing of the libraries was performed with 100 bp reads on an Illumina HiSeq2000. The authors' pipeline ran thus. Raw data were processed with SOAPnuke, discarding reads with adapters, uncalled bases, mean Phred below 15, or no exact constant-primer or identifier match. High-quality paired reads were merged using COPE v1.2.5, and each unique nucleotide sequence was defined as a clonotype. Clonotypes were aligned to IMGT TRBV, TRBD and TRBJ reference segments using MiTCR v1.1. Only V-J combinations with frequency above 0.0001, covering 99.2% of repertoires, were analysed. The TCS score was defined as the ratio of F50 (clonal expansion) to E x V (chaos), calculated using BLOSUM62-based TCRdist between CDR3 peptides within each V-J. Welch's t-statistics and random forest reduced several hundred V-J features to some 14, which were used in a naive Bayes classifier (R e1071). The raw public reads went through TCRdb reprocessing: fastp at Q25, MiXCR clone calling, in-frame beta chains kept. Every distinct CDR3 protein forms one entry, paired with its most common genes and DNA. The V and J calls shown here were made by TCRdb, not taken from the authors' results. This sample holds some 620,000 distinct CDR3 sequences; roughly 16% were observed only once. The top ten hold 3.8% of the sample.

Trimming accounts for 1 base at V and 10 bases at J, while the number of junction bases matched to no gene is 5. The CDR3 contains 16 residues, cysteine and phenylalanine counted. Solely the CDR3 DNA is kept, with 48 bases framed from the first base. For CDR1 and CDR2, the germline V gene lists MDHEN and SYDVKM. Sequenced sample: blood. The chain is encoded by TRBV28 joined to TRBJ2-1, with 15 central nucleotides matching TRBD2. This receptor was obtained from a woman aged 25 to 45 with Graves' hyperthyroidism. The CDR3 region: CASSLFGTSGRLEQFF. The DNA is TGTGCCAGCAGTTTATTCGGGACTAGCGGGAGGTTAGAGCAGTTCTTC. The CDR3, completed at both ends by the reference TRBV28 and TRBJ2-1 genes, gives the full variable domain DVKVTQSSRYLVKRTGEKVFLECVQDMDHENMFWYRQDPGLGLRLIYFSYDVKMKEKGDIPEGYSVSREKKERFSLILESASTNQTSMYLCASSLFGTSGRLEQFFGPGTRLTVL.